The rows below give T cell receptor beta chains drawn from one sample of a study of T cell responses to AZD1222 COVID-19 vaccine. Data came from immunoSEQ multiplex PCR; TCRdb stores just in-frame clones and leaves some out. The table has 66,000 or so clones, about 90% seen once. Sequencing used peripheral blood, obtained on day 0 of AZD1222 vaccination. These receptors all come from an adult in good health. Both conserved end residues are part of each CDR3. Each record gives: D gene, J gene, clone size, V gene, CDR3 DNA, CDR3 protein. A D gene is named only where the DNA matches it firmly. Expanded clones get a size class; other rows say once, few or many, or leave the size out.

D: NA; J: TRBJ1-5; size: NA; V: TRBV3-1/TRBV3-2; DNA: TGTGCCAGCAGCCAAGATTTAGGCGGGGATCAGCCCCAGCATTTT; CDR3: CASSQDLGGDQPQHF
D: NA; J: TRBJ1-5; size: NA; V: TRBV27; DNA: TGTGCCAGCAGTTTAGAGGGCTGGTCGGGGAACAATCAGCCCCAGCATTTT; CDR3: CASSLEGWSGNNQPQHF
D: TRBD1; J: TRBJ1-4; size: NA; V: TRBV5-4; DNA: TGTGCCAGCAGCTCGCGCAGGGGGAAACTGTTTTTT; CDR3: CASSSRRGKLFF
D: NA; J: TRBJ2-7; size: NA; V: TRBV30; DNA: TGTGCCTGGACCCTTCCTGGACCGTCGGGCTCCTACGAGCAGTACTTC; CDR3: CAWTLPGPSGSYEQYF
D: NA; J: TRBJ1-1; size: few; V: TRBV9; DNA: TGTGCCAGCAGCGCAAGGCATGGGAACACTGAAGCTTTCTTT; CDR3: CASSARHGNTEAFF
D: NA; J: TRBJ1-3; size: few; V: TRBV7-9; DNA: TGTGCCAGCAGTCTGGGCCTTGACATATATTTT; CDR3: CASSLGLDIYF
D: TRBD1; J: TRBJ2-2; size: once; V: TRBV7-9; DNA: TGTGCCAGCAGCCCCCAGGGGGTAAACACCGGGGAGCTGTTTTTT; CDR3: CASSPQGVNTGELFF
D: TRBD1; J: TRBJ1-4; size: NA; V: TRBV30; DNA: TGTGCCTGGCAACGGGACAGGCCTAATGAAAAACTGTTTTTT; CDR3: CAWQRDRPNEKLFF
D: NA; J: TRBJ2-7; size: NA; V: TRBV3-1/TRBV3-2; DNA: TGTGCCAGCAGCCGGGACAAGTACTACGAGCAGTACTTC; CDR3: CASSRDKYYEQYF
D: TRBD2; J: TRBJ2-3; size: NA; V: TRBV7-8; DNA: TGTGCCAGCAGCACAACTAGCGCCACGAGCTCAGATACGCAGTATTTT; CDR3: CASSTTSATSSDTQYF
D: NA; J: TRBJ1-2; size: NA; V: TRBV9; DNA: TGTGCCAGCAGCGTAGGGAGAACCGGGGCCTATGGCTACACCTTC; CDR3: CASSVGRTGAYGYTF
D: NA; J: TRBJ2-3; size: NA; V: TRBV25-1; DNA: TGTGCCAGCAGTGAATATTGGTCGGGGTCCACAGATACGCAGTATTTT; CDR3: CASSEYWSGSTDTQYF
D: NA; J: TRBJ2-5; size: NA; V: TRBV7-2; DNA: TGTGCCAGCAGCTTAAGGGGAGACCCGGAAGAGACCCAGTACTTC; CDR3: CASSLRGDPEETQYF
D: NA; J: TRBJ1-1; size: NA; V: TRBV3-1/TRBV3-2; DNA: TGTGCCAGCAGCCAAGATATATCGGTCGGGACAACTGAAGCTTTCTTT; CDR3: CASSQDISVGTTEAFF
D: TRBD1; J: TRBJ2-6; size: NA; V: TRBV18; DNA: TGTGCCAGCTCACCCGGGACAGGGGCACGAGGGGCCAACGTCCTGACTTTC; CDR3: CASSPGTGARGANVLTF
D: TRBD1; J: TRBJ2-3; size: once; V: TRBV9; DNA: TGTGCCAGCAGCGTGGACAGGGGAGCAAATACGCAGTATTTT; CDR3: CASSVDRGANTQYF
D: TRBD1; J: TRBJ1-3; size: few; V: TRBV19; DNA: TGTGCCAGTATCCCCCAGGGGGCGATCTCTGGAAACACCATATATTTT; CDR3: CASIPQGAISGNTIYF
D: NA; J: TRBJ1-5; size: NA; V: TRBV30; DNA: TGTGCCTGGAGATTTGGCAATCAGCCCCAGCATTTT; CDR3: CAWRFGNQPQHF
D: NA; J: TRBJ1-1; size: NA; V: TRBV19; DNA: TGTGCCAGTCTAGAGGTCGCGGGCACTGAAGCTTTCTTT; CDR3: CASLEVAGTEAFF
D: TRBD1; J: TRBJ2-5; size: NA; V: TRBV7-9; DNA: TGTGCCAGCAGCGTGGGACAGGCTCAAGAGACCCAGTACTTC; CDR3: CASSVGQAQETQYF
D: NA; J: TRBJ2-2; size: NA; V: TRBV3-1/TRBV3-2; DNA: TGTGCCAGCAGCCAAAAACACGCGGGGTCGGAGCTGTTTTTT; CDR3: CASSQKHAGSELFF
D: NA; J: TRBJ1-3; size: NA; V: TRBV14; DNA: TGTGCCAGCAGCCAAAGCGTCCTGAAAAACACCATATATTTT; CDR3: CASSQSVLKNTIYF
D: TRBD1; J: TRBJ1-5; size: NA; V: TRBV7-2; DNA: TGTGCCAGCTCCTTGAGGGGGCTACACAATCAGCCCCAGCATTTT; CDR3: CASSLRGLHNQPQHF
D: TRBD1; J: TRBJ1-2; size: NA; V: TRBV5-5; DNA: TGTGCCAGCAGCTTGGTCCCCACAGGGGGTGGCTACACCTTC; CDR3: CASSLVPTGGGYTF
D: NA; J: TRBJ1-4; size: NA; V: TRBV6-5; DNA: TGTGCCGGCAACAGGGCCCCTAATGAAAAACTGTTTTTT; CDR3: CAGNRAPNEKLFF
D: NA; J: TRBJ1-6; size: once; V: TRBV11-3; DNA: TGTGCCAGCAGCTTAGGCCCGAGAGGCTCACCCCTCCACTTT; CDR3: CASSLGPRGSPLHF
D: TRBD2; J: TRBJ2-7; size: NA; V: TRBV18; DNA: TGTGCCAGCTCAGCCAGAGCCTCCGGGACTAGCGCTAAGTCCTACGAGCAGTACTTC; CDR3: CASSARASGTSAKSYEQYF
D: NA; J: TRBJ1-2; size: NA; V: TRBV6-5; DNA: TGTGCCAGCAGTTATATAGGGGAGGAGGGAGGCGGCTACACCTTC; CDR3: CASSYIGEEGGGYTF
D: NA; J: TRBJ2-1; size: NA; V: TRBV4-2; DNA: TGTGCCAGCAGCCAACGAAGGGGAGAGGGGAATGAGCAGTTCTTC; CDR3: CASSQRRGEGNEQFF
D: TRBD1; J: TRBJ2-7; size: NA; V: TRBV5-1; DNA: TGCGCCAGCAGCCGGGACAGACAGGGCGAGCAGTACTTC; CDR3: CASSRDRQGEQYF
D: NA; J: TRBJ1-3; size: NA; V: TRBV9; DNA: TGTGCCAGCAGCAGAGGGGTAGGTGGAAACACCATATATTTT; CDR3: CASSRGVGGNTIYF
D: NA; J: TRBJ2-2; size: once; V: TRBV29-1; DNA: TGCAGCGTTGAGGGACAGAACACCGGGGAGCTGTTTTTT; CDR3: CSVEGQNTGELFF
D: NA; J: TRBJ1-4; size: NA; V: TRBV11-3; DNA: TGTGCCAGCAGCTTAGCTGGGTTGGGTGAAAAACTGTTTTTT; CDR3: CASSLAGLGEKLFF
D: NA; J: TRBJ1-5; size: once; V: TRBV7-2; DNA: TGTGCCAGCAGCTTAAGCCTGGCAGGGGAAAATCAGCCCCAGCATTTT; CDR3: CASSLSLAGENQPQHF
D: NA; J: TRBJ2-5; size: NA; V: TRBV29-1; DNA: TGCAGCGCGAGGGACTTGGGGGAGACCCAGTACTTC; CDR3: CSARDLGETQYF
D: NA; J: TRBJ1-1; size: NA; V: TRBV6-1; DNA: TGTGCCAGCAGTGAACTAGTAGCAGGGCAGGCTGAAGCTTTCTTT; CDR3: CASSELVAGQAEAFF
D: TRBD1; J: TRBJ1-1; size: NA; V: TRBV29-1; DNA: TGCAGCGCACGACAGGGCAACACTGAAGCTTTCTTT; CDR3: CSARQGNTEAFF
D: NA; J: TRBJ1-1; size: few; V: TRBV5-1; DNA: TGCGCCAGCAGCTTCCGGGGCAGGTACACTGAAGCTTTCTTT; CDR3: CASSFRGRYTEAFF
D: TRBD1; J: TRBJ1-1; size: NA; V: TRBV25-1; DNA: TGTGCCAGCAGGGAGGGACAGAATAAAGCTTTCTTT; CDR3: CASREGQNKAFF